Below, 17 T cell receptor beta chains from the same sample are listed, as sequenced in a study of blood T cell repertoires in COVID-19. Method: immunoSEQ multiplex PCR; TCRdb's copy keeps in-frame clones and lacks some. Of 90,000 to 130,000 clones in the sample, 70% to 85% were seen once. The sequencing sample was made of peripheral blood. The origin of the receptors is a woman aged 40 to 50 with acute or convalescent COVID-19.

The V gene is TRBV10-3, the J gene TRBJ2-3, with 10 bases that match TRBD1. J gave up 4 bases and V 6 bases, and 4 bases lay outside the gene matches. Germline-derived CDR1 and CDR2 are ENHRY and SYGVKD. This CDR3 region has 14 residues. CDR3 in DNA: TGTGCCATCAGACGGACAGGGGGAGCAGATACGCAGTATTTT. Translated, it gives CAIRRTGGADTQYF.

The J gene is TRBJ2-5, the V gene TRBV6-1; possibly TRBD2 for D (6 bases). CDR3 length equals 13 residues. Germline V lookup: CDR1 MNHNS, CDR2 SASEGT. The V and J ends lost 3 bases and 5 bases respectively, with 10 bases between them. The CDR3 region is CASSDAGGETQYF. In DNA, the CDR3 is TGTGCCAGCAGTGACGCAGGAGGGGAGACCCAGTACTTC.

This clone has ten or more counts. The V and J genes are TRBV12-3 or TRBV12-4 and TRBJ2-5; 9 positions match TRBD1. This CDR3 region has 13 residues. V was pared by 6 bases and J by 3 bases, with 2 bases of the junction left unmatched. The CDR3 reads CASSGTGKETQYF. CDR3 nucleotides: TGTGCCAGCAGCGGGACAGGGAAAGAGACCCAGTACTTC.

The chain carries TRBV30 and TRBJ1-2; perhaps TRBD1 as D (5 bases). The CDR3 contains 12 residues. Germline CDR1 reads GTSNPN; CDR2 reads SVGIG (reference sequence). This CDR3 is CASGRLNYGYTF. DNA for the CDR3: TGTGCTTCGGGACGTCTTAACTATGGCTACACCTTC.

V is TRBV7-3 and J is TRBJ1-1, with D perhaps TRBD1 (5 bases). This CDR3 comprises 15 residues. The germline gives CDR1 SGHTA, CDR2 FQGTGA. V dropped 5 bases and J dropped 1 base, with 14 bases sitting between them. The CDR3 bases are TGTGCCAGCAGCCCTAGACCCGACAGGAACACTGAAGCTTTCTTT. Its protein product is CASSPRPDRNTEAFF.

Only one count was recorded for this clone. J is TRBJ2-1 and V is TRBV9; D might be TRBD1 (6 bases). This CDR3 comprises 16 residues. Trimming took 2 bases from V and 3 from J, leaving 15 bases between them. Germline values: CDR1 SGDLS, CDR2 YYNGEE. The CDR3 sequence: CASSVTWDKGYNEQFF. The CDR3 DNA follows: TGTGCCAGCAGCGTCACCTGGGACAAGGGCTACAATGAGCAGTTCTTC. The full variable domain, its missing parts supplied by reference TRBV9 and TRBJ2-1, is DSGVTQTPKHLITATGQRVTLRCSPRSGDLSVYWYQQSLDQGLQFLIQYYNGEERAKGNILERFSAQQFPDLHSELNLSSLELGDSALYFCASSVTWDKGYNEQFFGPGTRLTVL.

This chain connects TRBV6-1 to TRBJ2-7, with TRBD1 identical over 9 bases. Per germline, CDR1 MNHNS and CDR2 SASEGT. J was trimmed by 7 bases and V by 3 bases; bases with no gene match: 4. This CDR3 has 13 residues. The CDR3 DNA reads TGTGCCAGCAGTGACCGACAGGGGGGGGAGCAGTACTTC. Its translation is CASSDRQGGEQYF.

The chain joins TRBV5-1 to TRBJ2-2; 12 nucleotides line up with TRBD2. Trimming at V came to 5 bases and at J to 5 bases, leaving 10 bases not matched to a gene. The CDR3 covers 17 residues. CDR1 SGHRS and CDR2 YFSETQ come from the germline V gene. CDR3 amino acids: CASSLRAGTSGTGELFF. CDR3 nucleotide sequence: TGCGCCAGCAGTTTGAGGGCCGGGACTAGCGGGACCGGGGAGCTGTTTTTT.

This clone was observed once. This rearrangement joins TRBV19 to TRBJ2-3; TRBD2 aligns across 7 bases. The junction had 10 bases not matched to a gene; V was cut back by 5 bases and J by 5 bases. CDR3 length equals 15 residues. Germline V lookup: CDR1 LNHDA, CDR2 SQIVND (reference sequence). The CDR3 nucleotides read TGTGCCAGTAGTGCTCAGCGGGGAGGCGGAGATACGCAGTATTTT. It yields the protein CASSAQRGGGDTQYF.

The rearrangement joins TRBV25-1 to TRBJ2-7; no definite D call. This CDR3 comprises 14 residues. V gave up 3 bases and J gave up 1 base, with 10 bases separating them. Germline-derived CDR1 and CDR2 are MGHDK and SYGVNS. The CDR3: CASSEVARSYEQYF. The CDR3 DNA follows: TGTGCCAGCAGTGAGGTGGCCAGATCCTACGAGCAGTACTTC.

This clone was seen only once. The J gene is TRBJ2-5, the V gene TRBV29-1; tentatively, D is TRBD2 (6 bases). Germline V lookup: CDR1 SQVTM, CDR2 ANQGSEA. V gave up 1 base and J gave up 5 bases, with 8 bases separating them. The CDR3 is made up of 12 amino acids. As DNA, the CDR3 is TGCAGCGTTGAAGGAAGCGGGGAGACCCAGTACTTC. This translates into CSVEGSGETQYF.

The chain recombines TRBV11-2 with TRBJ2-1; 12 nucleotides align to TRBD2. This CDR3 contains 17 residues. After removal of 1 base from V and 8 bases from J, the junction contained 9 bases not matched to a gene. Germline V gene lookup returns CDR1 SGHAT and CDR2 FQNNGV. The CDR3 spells CASSLGLAGGPSDEQFF. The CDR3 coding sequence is TGTGCCAGCAGCTTAGGTCTAGCGGGGGGGCCGTCCGATGAGCAGTTCTTC.

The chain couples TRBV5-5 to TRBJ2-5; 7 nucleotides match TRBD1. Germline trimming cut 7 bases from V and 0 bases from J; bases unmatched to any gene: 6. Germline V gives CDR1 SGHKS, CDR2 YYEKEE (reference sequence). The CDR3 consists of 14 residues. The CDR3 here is CASLRQGNQETQYF. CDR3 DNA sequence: TGTGCCAGCCTCAGACAGGGCAACCAAGAGACCCAGTACTTC.

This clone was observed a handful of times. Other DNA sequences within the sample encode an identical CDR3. CDR3 in amino acids: CASSVGSTGNTIYF. The CDR3 nucleotides read TGTGCCAGCAGCGTCGGTAGCACTGGAAACACCATATATTTT. The genes are TRBV9 and TRBJ1-3; D unresolved. V dropped 2 bases and J dropped 2 bases, with 8 bases sitting between them. CDR1 SGDLS and CDR2 YYNGEE come from the germline V gene. This CDR3 has 14 residues.

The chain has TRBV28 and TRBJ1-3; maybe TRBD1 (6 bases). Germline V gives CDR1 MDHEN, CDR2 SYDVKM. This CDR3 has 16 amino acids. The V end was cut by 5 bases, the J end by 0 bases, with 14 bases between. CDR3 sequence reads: CASSMDSGDSGNTIYF. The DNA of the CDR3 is TGTGCCAGCAGTATGGACAGTGGCGACTCTGGAAACACCATATATTTT.

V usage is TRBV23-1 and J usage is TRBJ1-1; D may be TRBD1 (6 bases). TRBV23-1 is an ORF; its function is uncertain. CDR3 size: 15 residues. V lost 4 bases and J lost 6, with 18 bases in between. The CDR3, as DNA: TGCGCCAGCAGTCCAGGGGCCCCTTGGAAGGCTGAAGCTTTCTTT. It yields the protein CASSPGAPWKAEAFF.

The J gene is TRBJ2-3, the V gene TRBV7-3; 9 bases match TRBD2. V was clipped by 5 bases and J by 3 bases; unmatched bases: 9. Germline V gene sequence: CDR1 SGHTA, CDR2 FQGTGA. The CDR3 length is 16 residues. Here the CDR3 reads CASSQAGGGGTDTQYF. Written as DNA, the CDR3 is TGTGCCAGCAGCCAGGCGGGAGGGGGCGGGACAGATACGCAGTATTTT.